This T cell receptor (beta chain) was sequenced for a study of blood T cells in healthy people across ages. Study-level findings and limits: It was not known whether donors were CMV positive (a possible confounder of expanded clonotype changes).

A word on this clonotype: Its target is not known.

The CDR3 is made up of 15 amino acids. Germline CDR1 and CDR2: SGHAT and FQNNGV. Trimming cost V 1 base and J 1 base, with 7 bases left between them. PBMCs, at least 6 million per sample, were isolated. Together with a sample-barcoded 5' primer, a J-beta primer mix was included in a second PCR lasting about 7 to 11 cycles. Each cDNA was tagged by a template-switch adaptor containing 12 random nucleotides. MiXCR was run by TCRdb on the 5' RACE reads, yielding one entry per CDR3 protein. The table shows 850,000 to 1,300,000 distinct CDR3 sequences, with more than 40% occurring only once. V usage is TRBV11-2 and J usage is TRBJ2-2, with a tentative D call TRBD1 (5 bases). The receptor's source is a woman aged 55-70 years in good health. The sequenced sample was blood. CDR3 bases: TGTGCCAGCAGCTTAGCGACAGTGAACACCGGGGAGCTGTTTTTT. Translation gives CASSLATVNTGELFF.